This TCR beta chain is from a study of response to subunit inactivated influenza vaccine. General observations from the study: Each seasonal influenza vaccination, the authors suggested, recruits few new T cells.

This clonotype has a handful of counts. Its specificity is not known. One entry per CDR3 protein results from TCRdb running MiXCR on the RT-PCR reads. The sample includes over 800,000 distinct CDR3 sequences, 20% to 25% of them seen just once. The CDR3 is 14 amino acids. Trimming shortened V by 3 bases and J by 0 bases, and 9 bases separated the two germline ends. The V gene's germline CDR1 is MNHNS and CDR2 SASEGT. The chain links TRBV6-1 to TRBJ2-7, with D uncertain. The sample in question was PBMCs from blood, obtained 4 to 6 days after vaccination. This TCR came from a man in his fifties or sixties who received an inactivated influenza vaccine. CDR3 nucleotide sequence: TGTGCCAGCAGTGAGATGACAAGCTCCTACGAGCAGTACTTC. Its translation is CASSEMTSSYEQYF.